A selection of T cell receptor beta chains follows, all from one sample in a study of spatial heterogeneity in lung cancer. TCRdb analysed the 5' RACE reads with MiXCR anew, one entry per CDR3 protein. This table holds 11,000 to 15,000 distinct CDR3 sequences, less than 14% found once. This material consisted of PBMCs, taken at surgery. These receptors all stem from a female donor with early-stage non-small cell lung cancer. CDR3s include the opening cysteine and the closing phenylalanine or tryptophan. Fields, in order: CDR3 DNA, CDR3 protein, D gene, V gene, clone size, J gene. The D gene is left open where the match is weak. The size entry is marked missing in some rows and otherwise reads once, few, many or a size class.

TGTGCCAGCAGCTCCGAAGACAGATCCTACAATGAGCAGTTCTTC | CASSSEDRSYNEQFF | NA | TRBV13 | few | TRBJ2-1
TGTGCCAGCAGCCCCATTCGGTTGGCCTATGGCTACACCTTC | CASSPIRLAYGYTF | NA | TRBV28 | NA | TRBJ1-2
TGTGCCAGCAGTTACGACTCCACAGATACGCAGTATTTT | CASSYDSTDTQYF | NA | TRBV6-5 | many | TRBJ2-3
TGCAGCGTTGAAGATCGACAGTCTATCCTCGGGGCTTTCTTT | CSVEDRQSILGAFF | NA | TRBV29-1 | many | TRBJ1-1
TGTGCCAGCAGTTTAGGGGGTGGGGCAGATACGCAGTATTTT | CASSLGGGADTQYF | NA | TRBV12-3/TRBV12-4 | few | TRBJ2-3
TGTGCCAGCAGTTTATTCCGGGTGGCTGAGCAGTACTTC | CASSLFRVAEQYF | NA | TRBV12-3/TRBV12-4 | many | TRBJ2-7
TGCAGTGCTAGTGCAGGGGTCAATCAGCCCCAGCATTTT | CSASAGVNQPQHF | NA | TRBV20-1 | many | TRBJ1-5
TGTGCCTGGAGTGTGGGCGGGGCGATCTACGAGCAGTACTTC | CAWSVGGAIYEQYF | NA | TRBV30 | many | TRBJ2-7
TGTGCCAGCTCACCACGCACAGGGCATTCCTACGAGCAGTACTTC | CASSPRTGHSYEQYF | NA | TRBV18 | many | TRBJ2-7
TGCAGTGCGCCCCGGGGGAGTGACTGGAACATTCAGTACTTC | CSAPRGSDWNIQYF | NA | TRBV20-1 | NA | TRBJ2-4
TGCAGCGTTGGGGCAGACTACGAGCAGTACTTC | CSVGADYEQYF | NA | TRBV29-1 | many | TRBJ2-7
TGTGCCAGCAGTTCCGGGACTAGCGGGGAAAAACCCTACGAGCAGTACTTC | CASSSGTSGEKPYEQYF | TRBD2 | TRBV6-6 | many | TRBJ2-7
TGCAGTGCTAGATCGGAGAGGAGTTGGGAGCAGTACTTC | CSARSERSWEQYF | NA | TRBV20-1 | few | TRBJ2-7
TGTGCCAGCAGTTCGCCGAGGGGACAGGGTCGTCGTGGGACCCAGTACTTC | CASSSPRGQGRRGTQYF | TRBD1 | TRBV12-3/TRBV12-4 | many | TRBJ2-5
TGTGCCAGCAGCCCGGGGATTGGCCAAGCCAAAAACATTCAGTACTTC | CASSPGIGQAKNIQYF | NA | TRBV3-1 | NA | TRBJ2-4
TGTGCCAGCAGCGTCCGTTATAATTCACCCCTCCACTTT | CASSVRYNSPLHF | NA | TRBV9 | many | TRBJ1-6
TGTGCCAGCAGCGCATCGACAGGGAATGAAAAACTGTTTTTT | CASSASTGNEKLFF | TRBD1 | TRBV9 | many | TRBJ1-4
TGCGCCAGCAGCTTCGGGGGAACCGAGCAGTACTTC | CASSFGGTEQYF | NA | TRBV5-1 | few | TRBJ2-7
TGTGCCAGCGGGGCAGACCTGAACGAGCAGTACTTC | CASGADLNEQYF | NA | TRBV2 | NA | TRBJ2-7
TGTGCCAGCAGTTTCCGGACCGGGACTAGCGGGGGAGATACGCAGTATTTT | CASSFRTGTSGGDTQYF | TRBD2 | TRBV12-3/TRBV12-4 | many | TRBJ2-3